This passage covers 9 T cell receptor beta chains from one sample sequenced in a study of beta chain features in type 1 diabetes. The sequenced template was cDNA made from the entire isolated RNA. Profiling relied on immunoSEQ multiplex PCR, and the TCRdb table lists in-frame clones only, not all of them. The data hold around 430,000 clones, with about 32% observed a single time. The source material was naive CD4+ T cells from blood. These receptors came from a young man in good health.

This clone was counted a few times. This chain connects TRBV4-3 to TRBJ1-5, with 8 bases matching TRBD1. The CDR3 loop spans 15 amino acids. Germline CDR1 and CDR2: LGHNA and YSLEER. Trimming took 2 bases from V and 4 from J; bases not matched to a gene: 4. The DNA of the CDR3 is TGCGCCAGCAGCCAAACAAGGACAGGGAATCAGCCCCAGCATTTT. Its protein is CASSQTRTGNQPQHF.

This clone showed up just once. One base away lies a much larger clone, so this may be a sequencing read error. The chain uses TRBV10-3 and TRBJ2-3, with D unclear. V was shortened by 5 bases and J by 2 bases, with 2 bases between the two germline ends. Germline V gives CDR1 ENHRY, CDR2 SYGVKD. The CDR3 sequence is 11 residues long. The CDR3 sequence: CAISYTDTQYF. CDR3 coding DNA: TGTGCCATCAGTTACACAGATACGCAGTATTTT.

This chain connects TRBV10-3 to TRBJ2-3, with 13 bases lining up with TRBD2. Germline V gene sequence: CDR1 ENHRY, CDR2 SYGVKD. The CDR3 contains 18 residues. The V segment lost 0 bases and the J segment 2 bases; nucleotides outside the gene matches: 5. CDR3 sequence (DNA): TGTGCCATCAGTGAGTCATGGACTAGCGGGAGCATCACAGATACGCAGTATTTT. It encodes CAISESWTSGSITDTQYF.

This clone was observed a few times. The chain has TRBV5-4 and TRBJ2-1, with 8 bases aligning to TRBD1. CDR1 is SGHNT, CDR2 YYREEE, per germline (reference sequence). The CDR3 covers 15 residues. V gave up 3 bases and J gave up 10 bases; unmatched junction bases: 12. The CDR3 DNA follows: TGTGCCAGCAGCTCCCTGCGAGACAGGGGCGACGAGCAGTTCTTC. This gives the protein CASSSLRDRGDEQFF.

J is TRBJ2-7 and V is TRBV5-1, with D possibly matching TRBD2 (6 bases). The CDR3 has 15 amino acids. V was pared by 4 bases and J by 0 bases, with 14 bases between. From germline, CDR1 is SGHRS and CDR2 YFSETQ. DNA for the CDR3: TGCGCCAGCAGCGCGAGGGACGGGAGCTCCTACGAGCAGTACTTC. Its translation: CASSARDGSSYEQYF.

The CDR3 DNA reads TGTGCCATCAGTAAGGCCGAGAACACTGAAGCTTTCTTT. Translating it yields CAISKAENTEAFF. V is TRBV10-3 and J is TRBJ1-1; D is ambiguous. CDR3 size: 13 residues. V was pared by 5 bases and J by 1 base, with 8 bases between. Germline values: CDR1 ENHRY, CDR2 SYGVKD.

The rearrangement joins TRBV19 to TRBJ2-3, with 9 bases that match TRBD2. The CDR3 is made up of 16 amino acids. Germline V CDR1 and CDR2: LNHDA, SQIVND (reference sequence). Trimming cost V 5 bases and J 5 bases; bases outside gene matches: 11. The CDR3 DNA is TGTGCCAGTAGTTGGCGGGCTAGCGGGACGGAAGATACGCAGTATTTT. Translation gives CASSWRASGTEDTQYF.

V is TRBV4-2 and J is TRBJ2-7, with D tentatively TRBD1 (5 bases). The V gene's germline CDR1 is LGHNA and CDR2 YNFKEQ. V was shortened by 0 bases and J by 3 bases, with 12 bases between the two germline ends. This CDR3 region has 15 residues. CDR3 DNA sequence: TGTGCCAGCAGCCAAGAGCTGGCCCAGGGCTACGAGCAGTACTTC. Protein: CASSQELAQGYEQYF.

This clone showed up just a few times. The chain combines TRBV7-9 with TRBJ2-6; D might be TRBD2 (5 bases). Trimming left V 5 bases short and J 1 base short, with 15 bases between. The germline gives CDR1 SEHNR, CDR2 FQNEAQ (reference sequence). This CDR3 contains 17 residues. CDR3 nucleotide sequence: TGTGCCAGCAGCATCCGGACGGGAAGATCTGGGGCCAACGTCCTGACTTTC. Protein product: CASSIRTGRSGANVLTF.